A selection of T cell receptor beta chains follows, all from one sample in a study of sequential checkpoint blockade in melanoma. The table came from immunoSEQ multiplex PCR; TCRdb's copy has only in-frame clones and leaves some out. This sample yields approximately 34,000 clones, of which approximately 84% are seen a single time; about 5.5% belongs to the top ten. The source material was CD8+ T cells sorted from blood (inferred from file names), sampled from a patient given nivolumab and ipilimumab in sequence. Receptors were obtained from a human donor with melanoma. The CDR3 runs from the conserved cysteine through the conserved F or W. Each record gives: CDR3 length, V gene, J gene, CDR3 protein.

14	TRBV15	TRBJ2-1	CATSRDSRGDEQFF
14	TRBV10-2	TRBJ2-7	CASRYTLRVREQYF
15	TRBV4-1	TRBJ1-4	CASSQAYATNEKLFF
13	TRBV2	TRBJ2-5	CATYGTSQETQYF
12	TRBV30	TRBJ2-7	CAWSVGGAEQYF
14	TRBV11-2	TRBJ2-7	CASSLDPGDYEQYF
15	TRBV19	TRBJ2-7	CASSINTGVRDEQYF
14	TRBV4-1	TRBJ1-1	CASSPTDSSTEAFF
13	TRBV9	TRBJ1-5	CASSVGLNQPQHF
12	TRBV28	TRBJ1-1	CAIIRGNTEAFF
16	TRBV11-2	TRBJ2-1	CASSLESGLADTEQFF
17	TRBV14	TRBJ2-2	CASSQDILALNTGELFF
13	TRBV10-2	TRBJ1-1	CASSPGGNTEAFF
15	TRBV7-9	TRBJ2-1	CASSGVPSGGNEQFF
14	TRBV27	TRBJ1-5	CASSFGRGYEPQHF
16	TRBV4-1	TRBJ2-3	CASSQETSGGTDTQYF
16	TRBV9	TRBJ2-3	CASSPQSGGAADTQYF
15	TRBV28	TRBJ1-5	CASSFDRVRDQPQHF
14	TRBV19	TRBJ2-7	CASSPGQWLYEQYF
14	TRBV13	TRBJ2-7	CASSLGGGEGEQYF
13	TRBV27	TRBJ1-6	CASGTGDNSPLHF
16	TRBV27	TRBJ1-2	CASSLYGWTINYGYTF
16	TRBV6-5	TRBJ2-1	CASSYPGLAGGREQFF
10	TRBV29-1	TRBJ1-2	CSVVGYGYTF
15	TRBV5-5	TRBJ1-3	CASSLVPGSGNTIYF